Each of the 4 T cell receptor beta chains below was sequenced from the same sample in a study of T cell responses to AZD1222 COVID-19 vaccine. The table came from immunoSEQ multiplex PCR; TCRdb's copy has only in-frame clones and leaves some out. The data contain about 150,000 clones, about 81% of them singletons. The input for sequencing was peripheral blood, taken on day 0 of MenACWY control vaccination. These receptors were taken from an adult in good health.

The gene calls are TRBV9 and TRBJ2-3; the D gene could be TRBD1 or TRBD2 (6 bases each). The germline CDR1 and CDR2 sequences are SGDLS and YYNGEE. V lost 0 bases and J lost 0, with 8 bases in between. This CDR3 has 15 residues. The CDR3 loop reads CASSVAGASTDTQYF. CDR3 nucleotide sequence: TGTGCCAGCAGCGTAGCGGGGGCGAGCACAGATACGCAGTATTTT.

The CDR3 DNA reads TGTGCCAGCAGTTACTCCCCGGAAGGGTATGAGCAGTTCTTC. Protein: CASSYSPEGYEQFF. The V call is TRBV6-6, the J call TRBJ2-1; D gene ambiguous. This CDR3 region has 14 residues. V dropped 0 bases and J dropped 8 bases, with 11 bases sitting between them. Germline assignment: CDR1 MNHNY and CDR2 SVGAGI (reference sequence).

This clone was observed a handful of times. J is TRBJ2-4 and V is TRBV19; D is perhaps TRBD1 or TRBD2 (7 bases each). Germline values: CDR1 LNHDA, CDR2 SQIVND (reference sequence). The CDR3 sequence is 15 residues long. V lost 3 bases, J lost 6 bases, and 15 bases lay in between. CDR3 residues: CASSIGQAGANIQYF. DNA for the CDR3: TGTGCCAGTAGTATTGGACAGGCGGGGGCAAACATTCAGTACTTC.

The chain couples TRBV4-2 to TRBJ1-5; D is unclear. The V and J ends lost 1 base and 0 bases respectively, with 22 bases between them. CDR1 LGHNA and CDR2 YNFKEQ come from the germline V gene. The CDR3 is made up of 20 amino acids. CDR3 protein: CASSQAPPGIMGYSNQPQHF. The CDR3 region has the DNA TGTGCCAGCAGCCAAGCCCCCCCCGGTATAATGGGATATAGCAATCAGCCCCAGCATTTT.